Below, 17 T cell receptor beta chains from the same sample are listed, as sequenced in a study of early T cells in non-severe SARS-CoV-2 infection (dated by TCRdb to the early 2020s). Library construction relied on 5' RACE. The reads were generated on a NextSeq 500. TCRdb reworked the public reads: Q25 trimming with fastp, MiXCR clone assembly, productive beta chains retained. Each entry is one CDR3 protein sequence, shown with its most common DNA and genes. This sample gives roughly 90,000 distinct CDR3 sequences in total; roughly 15% of them show up just once. Just under 0.6% of the sample lies in the top ten. The source material was whole blood. Receptors were obtained from an adult who was a healthcare worker with PCR-confirmed SARS-CoV-2 infection or an uninfected control (not recorded which).

This clonotype was picked up a small number of times. The V and J genes are TRBV12-3 or TRBV12-4 and TRBJ1-2; possibly TRBD1 for D (6 bases). CDR3 length: 14 residues. Trimming removed 6 bases from V and 2 bases from J, with 13 bases in between. CDR3 in DNA: TGTGCCAGCAGCAATAACAGGGTGAACTATGGCTACACCTTC. The encoded protein is CASSNNRVNYGYTF.

The chain carries TRBV25-1 and TRBJ1-2; a weak D match, TRBD1 (6 bases). There are 12 residues in the CDR3. The germline gives CDR1 MGHDK, CDR2 SYGVNS. Between the trimmed V and J ends, which lost 7 bases and 2 bases, there was a span of 8 bases. The CDR3: CASKGGNYGYTF. In DNA, the CDR3 is TGTGCCAGCAAAGGGGGAAACTATGGCTACACCTTC.

This clonotype was seen more than once but under ten times. The gene calls are TRBV25-1 and TRBJ1-2; D is possibly TRBD1 (6 bases). The germline gives CDR1 MGHDK, CDR2 SYGVNS. CDR3 length equals 19 residues. V lost 4 bases to trimming and J lost 6 bases, with 30 bases between them. CDR3 in DNA: TGTGCCAGCAGTGTGGGAGCTATGAGGACAGAAATTTCACACGATGGCTACACCTTC. This sequence encodes CASSVGAMRTEISHDGYTF.

The chain uses TRBV5-1 and TRBJ1-1; D remains ambiguous. The length of the CDR3 is 17 residues. Trimming took off 0 bases at V and 0 bases at J, with 15 bases between the two ends. In germline, CDR1 is SGHRS, CDR2 YFSETQ. CDR3 DNA sequence: TGCGCCAGCAGCTTGGGTATGTCGAGGAAGGTGAACACTGAAGCTTTCTTT. The encoded protein is CASSLGMSRKVNTEAFF.

Many counts were recorded for this clonotype. The gene calls are TRBV29-1 and TRBJ1-1; D is unclear. V lost 2 bases, J lost 2 bases, and 6 bases lay in between. The CDR3 runs 12 residues. Germline CDR1 and CDR2: SQVTM and ANQGSEA. The CDR3 here is CSVEKANTEAFF. CDR3 nucleotides: TGCAGCGTTGAAAAGGCAAACACTGAAGCTTTCTTT.

A few counts support this clonotype. The rearrangement links TRBV12-3 or TRBV12-4 to TRBJ2-2; 11 bases fit TRBD2. This CDR3 is built from 23 residues. The ends lost 6 bases at V and 2 bases at J; junction bases unmatched: 26. CDR3 sequence (DNA): TGTGCCAGCAGGATTCGAACCAATACCCCTTGGGCTAGCGGGGGGTCAAACACCGGGGAGCTGTTTTTT. Protein product: CASRIRTNTPWASGGSNTGELFF.

This clonotype was observed many times. V usage is TRBV7-9 and J usage is TRBJ2-1, with 13 bases that match TRBD2. V lost 4 bases to trimming and J lost 10 bases; unmatched junction nucleotides: 10. CDR3 length: 16 amino acids. Germline V gene lookup returns CDR1 SEHNR and CDR2 FQNEAQ (reference sequence). This chain's CDR3 is CASSSTSGGPWDEQFF. As DNA, the CDR3 is TGTGCCAGCAGCTCGACTAGCGGGGGGCCGTGGGACGAGCAGTTCTTC. The complete variable domain, with remaining parts taken from reference TRBV7-9 and TRBJ2-1, reads DTGVSQNPRHKITKRGQNVTFRCDPISEHNRLYWYRQTLGQGPEFLTYFQNEAQLEKSRLLSDRFSAERPKGSFSTLEIQRTEQGDSAMYLCASSSTSGGPWDEQFFGPGTRLTVL.

This clonotype has just a few counts. The V call is TRBV18, the J call TRBJ1-2; TRBD1 might be the D (6 bases). CDR1 KGHSH and CDR2 LQKENI come from the germline V gene. This CDR3 is 13 amino acids long. The V end was cut by 5 bases, the J end by 4 bases, with 11 bases between. Here the CDR3 reads CASSADRAYGYTF. The CDR3 DNA follows: TGTGCCAGCTCAGCGGACAGAGCCTATGGCTACACCTTC. Full variable domain (rest looked up from reference TRBV18 and TRBJ1-2): NAGVMQNPRHLVRRRGQEARLRCSPMKGHSHVYWYRQLPEEGLKFMVYLQKENIIDESGMPKERFSAEFPKEGPSILRIQQVVRGDSAAYFCASSADRAYGYTFGSGTRLTVV.

This clonotype was found once. This sequence joins TRBV27 and TRBJ2-4; the D gene is possibly TRBD2 (5 bases). Trimming removed 4 bases from V and 7 bases from J, with 11 bases in between. In germline, CDR1 is MNHEY, CDR2 SMNVEV (reference sequence). The CDR3 spans 13 residues. This CDR3 reads CASSSRPGNIQYF. The CDR3 bases are TGTGCCAGCAGTTCCCGCCCGGGGAACATTCAGTACTTC.

This chain uses TRBV19 with TRBJ2-2; TRBD1 aligns across 11 bases. This CDR3 region has 16 residues. V lost 6 bases, J lost 5 bases, and 8 bases stayed unmatched. Germline V gives CDR1 LNHDA, CDR2 SQIVND (reference sequence). For the CDR3, the DNA is TGTGCCAGTAGCGCCGGGACAGGGGGTTCTACCGGGGAGCTGTTTTTT. Amino acids: CASSAGTGGSTGELFF.

This chain joins TRBV24-1 and TRBJ2-5; no reliable D call. Germline V CDR1 and CDR2: KGHDR, SFDVKD. The CDR3 extends over 15 amino acids. V lost 5 bases, J lost 0 bases, and 12 bases lay in between. CDR3 sequence: CATSASPPNQETQYF. The CDR3 region has the DNA TGTGCCACCAGTGCCTCTCCGCCTAACCAAGAGACCCAGTACTTC.

The rearrangement uses TRBV7-2 and TRBJ2-1; TRBD2 aligns across 11 bases. V was pared by 3 bases and J by 3 bases, with 4 bases of the junction left unmatched. This CDR3 is 16 amino acids long. The germline gives CDR1 SGHTA, CDR2 FQGNSA. CDR3 nucleotides: TGTGCCAGCAGCTTGACTAGCGGGGCAAACTACAATGAGCAGTTCTTC. This codes for CASSLTSGANYNEQFF.

Only a few counts were recorded for this clonotype. This rearrangement joins TRBV30 to TRBJ1-2; weak D call: TRBD1 (5 bases). Trimming pared 4 bases from V and 8 bases from J, leaving 20 bases between. Germline V gives CDR1 GTSNPN, CDR2 SVGIG (reference sequence). The CDR3 extends over 14 amino acids. The CDR3 protein is CAWTVLGVRKGYTF. The CDR3 coding sequence is TGTGCCTGGACCGTACTGGGGGTCCGGAAAGGCTACACCTTC. Together with reference TRBV30 and TRBJ1-2, the CDR3 gives the full variable domain: SQTIHQWPATLVQPVGSPLSLECTVEGTSNPNLYWYRQAAGRGLQLLFYSVGIGQISSEVPQNLSASRPQDRQFILSSKKLLLSDSGFYLCAWTVLGVRKGYTFGSGTRLTVV.

This clonotype was observed a few times. This chain links TRBV3-1 with TRBJ2-5, with D possibly matching TRBD2 (6 bases). V lost 2 bases, J lost 1 base, and 11 bases lay in between. CDR1 and CDR2 from the germline V gene are LGHDT and YNNKEL (reference sequence). The CDR3 is 15 amino acids. The DNA for the CDR3 is TGTGCCAGCAGCCAACGACGCGGGGTCCAAGAGACCCAGTACTTC. It specifies CASSQRRGVQETQYF.

This clonotype showed up just a few times. The chain recombines TRBV10-1 with TRBJ2-7; 12 bases are shared with TRBD1. V gave up 0 bases and J gave up 5 bases; unmatched junction bases: 5. CDR1 and CDR2 from the germline V gene are WNHNN and SYGVQD (reference sequence). The CDR3 is made up of 16 amino acids. CDR3: CASSESGQGAFDEQYV. The DNA of the CDR3 is TGCGCCAGCAGTGAGTCGGGACAGGGGGCGTTCGACGAGCAGTACGTC.

This clonotype has ten or more counts. This chain uses TRBV7-2 with TRBJ1-3, with D maybe TRBD1 (5 bases). V was pared by 0 bases and J by 0 bases, with 9 bases between. Germline lookup yields CDR1 SGHTA and CDR2 FQGNSA. The length of the CDR3 is 16 residues. CDR3 sequence reads: CASSLATGLSGNTIYF. The CDR3 nucleotides are TGTGCCAGCAGCTTAGCTACAGGCCTCTCTGGAAACACCATATATTTT.

This rearrangement joins TRBV12-3 or TRBV12-4 to TRBJ1-6; D is possibly TRBD1 (5 bases). V lost 0 bases to trimming and J lost 4 bases, with 7 bases between them. CDR3 length equals 15 residues. CDR3 bases: TGTGCCAGCAGTTTAGCCGACAGTTATAATTCACCCCTCCACTTT. Protein sequence: CASSLADSYNSPLHF.